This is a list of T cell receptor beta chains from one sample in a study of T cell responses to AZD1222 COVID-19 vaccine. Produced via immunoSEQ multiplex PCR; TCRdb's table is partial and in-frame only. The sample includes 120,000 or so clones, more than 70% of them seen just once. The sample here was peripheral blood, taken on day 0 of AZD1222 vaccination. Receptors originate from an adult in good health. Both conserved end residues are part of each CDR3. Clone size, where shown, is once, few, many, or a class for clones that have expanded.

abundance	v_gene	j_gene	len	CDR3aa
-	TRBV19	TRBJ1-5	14	CASSRQVGTQPQHF
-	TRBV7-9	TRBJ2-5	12	CASSYSYGTQYF
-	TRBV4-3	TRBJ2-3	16	CASSQDGLAGGDTQYF
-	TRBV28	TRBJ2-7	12	CASSPEVGEQYF
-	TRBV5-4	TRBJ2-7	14	CASSRQGFSYEQYF
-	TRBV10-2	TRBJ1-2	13	CASSRDANYGYTF
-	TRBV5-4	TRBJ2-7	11	CASSAQGREYF
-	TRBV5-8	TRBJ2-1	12	CASSLVGTEQFF
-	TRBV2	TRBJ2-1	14	CASSENRDDNEQFF
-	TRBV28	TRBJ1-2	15	CASSSSGRKNYGYTF
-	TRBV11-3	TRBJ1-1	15	CASSFFGTGNTEAFF
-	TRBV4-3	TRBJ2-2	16	CASSQEMDPSTGELFF
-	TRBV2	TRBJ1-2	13	CASSGQNAYGYTF
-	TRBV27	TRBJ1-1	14	CASRWGTMNTEAFF
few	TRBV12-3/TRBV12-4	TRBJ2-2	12	CASSLWYGELFF
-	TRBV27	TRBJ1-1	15	CASSLSRVLGTEAFF
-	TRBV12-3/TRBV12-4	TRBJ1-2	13	CASSFGQGSGYTF
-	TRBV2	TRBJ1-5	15	CASAGWDRGNQPQHF